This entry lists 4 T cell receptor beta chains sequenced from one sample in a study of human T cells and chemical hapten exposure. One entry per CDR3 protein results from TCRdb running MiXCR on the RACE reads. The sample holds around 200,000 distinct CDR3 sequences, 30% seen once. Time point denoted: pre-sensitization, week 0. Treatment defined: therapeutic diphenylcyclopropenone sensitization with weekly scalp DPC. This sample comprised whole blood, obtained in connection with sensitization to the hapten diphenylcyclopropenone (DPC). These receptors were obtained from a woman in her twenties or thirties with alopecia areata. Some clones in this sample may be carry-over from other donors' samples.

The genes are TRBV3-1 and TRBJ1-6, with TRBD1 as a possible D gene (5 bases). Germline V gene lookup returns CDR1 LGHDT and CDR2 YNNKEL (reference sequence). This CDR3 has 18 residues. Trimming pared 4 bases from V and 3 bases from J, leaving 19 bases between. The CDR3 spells CASSPNYGTTNYNSPLHF. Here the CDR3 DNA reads TGTGCCAGCAGCCCGAACTATGGGACGACAAACTATAATTCACCCCTCCACTTT.

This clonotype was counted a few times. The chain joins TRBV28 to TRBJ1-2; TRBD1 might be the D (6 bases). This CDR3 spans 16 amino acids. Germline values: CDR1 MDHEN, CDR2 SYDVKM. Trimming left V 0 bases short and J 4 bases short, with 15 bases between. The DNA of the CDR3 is TGTGCCAGCAGTTTATGGTCACCAGGGGTGGCCTATGGCTACACCTTC. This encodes CASSLWSPGVAYGYTF.

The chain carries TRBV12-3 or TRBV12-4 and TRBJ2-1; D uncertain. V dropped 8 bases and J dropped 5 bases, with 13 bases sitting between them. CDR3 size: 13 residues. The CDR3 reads CASHPRRNNEQFF. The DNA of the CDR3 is TGTGCCAGCCATCCCCGGCGGAACAATGAGCAGTTCTTC.

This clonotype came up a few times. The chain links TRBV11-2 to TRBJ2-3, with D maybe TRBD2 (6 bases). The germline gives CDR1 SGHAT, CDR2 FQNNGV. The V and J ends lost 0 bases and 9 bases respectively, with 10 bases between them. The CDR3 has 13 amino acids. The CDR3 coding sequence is TGTGCCAGCAGCTTAGAGGTTGCGGGAACGCAGTATTTT. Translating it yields CASSLEVAGTQYF.